This TCR beta chain was recorded in a study of T-cell reconstitution after alpha-beta-depleted transplantation in children. The ends were cut back, 7 bases at V and 3 bases at J, with 15 bases in the middle. CDR1 SGHRS and CDR2 YFSETQ come from the germline V gene. The CDR3 consists of 14 residues. Broader study findings: T-cell counts and diversity at one year post-transplant came mainly from newly produced T cells. For some patients, TCRbeta diversity was high at day 60 because of recipient T cells and thymic progenitors that survived. Reportedly, only several hundred clones from non-depleted graft cells drove alpha-beta T-cell counts at about two months.

This clonotype occurred many times. What it binds is not known. The TCRbeta library was prepared with unique molecular identifiers. TCRdb itself ran the PCR reads through MiXCR, one entry per CDR3 protein. The sample gives 150,000 to 200,000 distinct CDR3 sequences, around 10% of which show up once; 13% is in the top ten. The chain joins TRBV5-1 to TRBJ2-3; TRBD1 or TRBD2 may be the D gene (5 bases each). The source of this sequence is a boy aged 2-9 years with acute myeloid leukemia, due to receive a stem cell transplant. The sequencing here drew on PBMCs, taken before TCRalphabeta/CD19-depleted stem cell transplant. The CDR3 here is CASAGTQLTDTQYF. The CDR3 DNA is TGCGCCAGCGCCGGGACCCAATTAACAGATACGCAGTATTTT.